Detailed here is one T cell receptor beta chain. CDR1 SEHNR and CDR2 FQNEAQ come from the germline V gene (reference sequence). V shed 8 bases and J shed 8 bases, with 16 bases lying between them. CDR3 length: 13 residues. TCRdb reprocessed the RT-PCR reads via MiXCR and lists one record per CDR3 protein. The sample carries 550,000 to 750,000 distinct CDR3 sequences, approximately 14% recorded once. Sequenced sample: memory CD4+ T cells from blood. The clonotype comes from a female donor in good health, serving as a healthy control. The chain links TRBV7-9 to TRBJ2-4; weak D call: TRBD2 (5 bases). CDR3 residues: CASASDREDIQYF. The DNA of the CDR3 is TGTGCCAGCGCCTCTGACCGGGAAGACATTCAGTACTTC.